The clone carrying this T cell receptor (beta chain) was counted many times. Germline V gene lookup returns CDR1 SEHNR and CDR2 FQNEAQ (reference sequence). V was pared by 10 bases and J by 1 base, with 19 bases between. This CDR3 comprises 15 residues. This specimen belongs to a study of CD8+CD57+ T cells in acquired aplastic anemia. Flow cytometry had shown expanded CD8+CD57+ cells in the patients chosen for sequencing. Profiles of TCR beta VDJ and CDR3 were generated from a genomic DNA template. TCRdb called the reads again in MiXCR, with one record for every CDR3 protein. Of 450,000 to 550,000 distinct CDR3 sequences detected, about a third appear once; the ten largest clones hold 0.82%.

V is TRBV7-9 and J is TRBJ1-1; D remains ambiguous. Sequenced sample: sorted CD4+, CD8+, or CD8+CD57+ T cells (not recorded which) from PBMCs. The source is a human donor with aplastic anemia. This CDR3 is CATFRTDRANTEAFF. The DNA of the CDR3 is TGTGCCACCTTCAGGACGGACCGCGCGAACACTGAAGCTTTCTTT. The variable domain in full, completed from reference TRBV7-9 and TRBJ1-1, reads DTGVSQNPRHKITKRGQNVTFRCDPISEHNRLYWYRQTLGQGPEFLTYFQNEAQLEKSRLLSDRFSAERPKGSFSTLEIQRTEQGDSAMYLCATFRTDRANTEAFFGQGTRLTVV.